Sequencing of this TCR beta chain was carried out in a study of technical replicates of blood from a handful of donors. Method: immunoSEQ multiplex PCR; TCRdb's copy keeps in-frame clones and lacks some. The profile shows 62,000 or so clones, about 90% of them singletons. This clone has just one count. V was clipped by 5 bases and J by 12 bases; unmatched bases: 6. The CDR3 loop spans 13 amino acids. From germline, CDR1 is SGHTA and CDR2 FQGNSA. The gene calls are TRBV7-2 and TRBJ1-4; 10 nucleotides agree with TRBD1. The source of this sequence is a human donor in good health. Some clones in this sample may be carry-over from other donors' samples. Material: PBMCs. The CDR3 reads CASSLSTGGELFF. CDR3 bases: TGTGCCAGCAGCCTGTCGACAGGGGGCGAACTGTTTTTT.